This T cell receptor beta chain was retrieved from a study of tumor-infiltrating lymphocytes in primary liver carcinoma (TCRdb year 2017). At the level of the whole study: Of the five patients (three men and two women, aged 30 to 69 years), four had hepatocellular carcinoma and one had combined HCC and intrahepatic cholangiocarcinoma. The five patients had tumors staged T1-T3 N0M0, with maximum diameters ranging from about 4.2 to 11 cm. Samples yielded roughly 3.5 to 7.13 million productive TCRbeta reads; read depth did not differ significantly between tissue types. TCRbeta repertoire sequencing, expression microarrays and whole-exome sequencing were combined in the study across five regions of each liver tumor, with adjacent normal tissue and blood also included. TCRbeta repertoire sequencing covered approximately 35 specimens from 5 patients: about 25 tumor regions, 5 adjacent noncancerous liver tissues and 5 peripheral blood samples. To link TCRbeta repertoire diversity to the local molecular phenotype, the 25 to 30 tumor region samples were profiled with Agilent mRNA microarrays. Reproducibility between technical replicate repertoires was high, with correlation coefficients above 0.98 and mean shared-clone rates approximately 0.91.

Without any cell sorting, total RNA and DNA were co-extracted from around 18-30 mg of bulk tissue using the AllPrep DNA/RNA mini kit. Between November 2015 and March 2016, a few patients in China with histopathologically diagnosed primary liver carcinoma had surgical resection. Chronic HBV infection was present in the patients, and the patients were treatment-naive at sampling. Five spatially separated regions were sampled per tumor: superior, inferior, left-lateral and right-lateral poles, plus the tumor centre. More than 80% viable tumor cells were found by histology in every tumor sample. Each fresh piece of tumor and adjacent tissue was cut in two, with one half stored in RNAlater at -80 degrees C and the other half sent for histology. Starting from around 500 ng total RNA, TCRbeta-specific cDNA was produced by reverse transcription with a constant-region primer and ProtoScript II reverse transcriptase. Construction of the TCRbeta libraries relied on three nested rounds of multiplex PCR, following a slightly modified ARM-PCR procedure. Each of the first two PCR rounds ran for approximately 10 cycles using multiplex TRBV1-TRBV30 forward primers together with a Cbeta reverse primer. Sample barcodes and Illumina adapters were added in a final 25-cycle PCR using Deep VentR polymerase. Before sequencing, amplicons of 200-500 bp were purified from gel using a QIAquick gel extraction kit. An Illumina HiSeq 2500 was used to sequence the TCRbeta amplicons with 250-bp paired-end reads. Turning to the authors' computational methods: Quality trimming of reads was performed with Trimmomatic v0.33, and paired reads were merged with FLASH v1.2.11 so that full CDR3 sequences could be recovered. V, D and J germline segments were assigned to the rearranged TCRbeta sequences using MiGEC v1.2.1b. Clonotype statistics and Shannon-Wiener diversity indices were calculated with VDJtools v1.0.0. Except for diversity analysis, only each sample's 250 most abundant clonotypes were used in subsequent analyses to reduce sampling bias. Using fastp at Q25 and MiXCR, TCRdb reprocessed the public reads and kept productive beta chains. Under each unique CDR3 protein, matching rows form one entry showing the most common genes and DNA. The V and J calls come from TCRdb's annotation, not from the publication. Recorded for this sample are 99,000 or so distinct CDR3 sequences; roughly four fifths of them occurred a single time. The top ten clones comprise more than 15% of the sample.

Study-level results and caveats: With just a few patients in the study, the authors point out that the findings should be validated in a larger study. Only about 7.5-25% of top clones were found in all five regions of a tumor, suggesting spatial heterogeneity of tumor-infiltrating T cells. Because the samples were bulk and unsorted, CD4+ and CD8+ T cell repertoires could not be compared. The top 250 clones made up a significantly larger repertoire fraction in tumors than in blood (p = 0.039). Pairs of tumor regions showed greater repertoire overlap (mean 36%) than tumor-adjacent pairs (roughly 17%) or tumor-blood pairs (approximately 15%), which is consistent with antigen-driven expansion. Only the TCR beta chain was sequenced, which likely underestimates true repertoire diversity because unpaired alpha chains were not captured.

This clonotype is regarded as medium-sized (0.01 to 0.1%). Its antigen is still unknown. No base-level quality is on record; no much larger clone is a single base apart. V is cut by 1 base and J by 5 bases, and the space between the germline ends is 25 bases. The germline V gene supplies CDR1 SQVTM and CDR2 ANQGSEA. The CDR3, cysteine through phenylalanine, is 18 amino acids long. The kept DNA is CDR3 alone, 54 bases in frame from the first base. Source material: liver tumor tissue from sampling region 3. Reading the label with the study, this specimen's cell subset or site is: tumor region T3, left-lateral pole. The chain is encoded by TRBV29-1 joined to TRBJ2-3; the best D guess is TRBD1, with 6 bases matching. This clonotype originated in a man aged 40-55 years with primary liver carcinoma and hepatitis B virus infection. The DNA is TGCAGCGTTGAAGCCCCTGGGACAAATAACGGGGCCCTAGATACGCAGTATTTT. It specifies CSVEAPGTNNGALDTQYF.